This entry lists 17 T cell receptor beta chains sequenced from one sample in a study of response to subunit inactivated influenza vaccine. One entry per CDR3 protein results from TCRdb running MiXCR on the RT-PCR reads. The repertoire includes hundreds of thousands of distinct CDR3 sequences, less than 20% of them detected once, and about 11% sits in the top ten. This specimen was PBMCs from blood, taken roughly 5 days after vaccination. The origin of the receptors is a man over 45 who received an inactivated influenza vaccine.

The CDR3 here is CSAITGGEAYNEQFF. The CDR3 DNA reads TGCAGTGCAATAACAGGGGGCGAGGCCTACAATGAGCAGTTCTTC. The chain joins TRBV20-1 to TRBJ2-1, with 9 bases identical to TRBD1. V lost 6 bases and J lost 2; bases outside the gene matches: 8. Germline V CDR1 and CDR2: DFQATT, SNEGSKA (reference sequence). The CDR3 runs to 15 residues.

The rearrangement joins TRBV6-2 or TRBV6-3 to TRBJ2-6; D perhaps matches TRBD2 (6 bases). CDR1 MNHEY and CDR2 SVGEGT come from the germline V gene. The V gene lost 2 bases and the J gene lost 4 bases, with 15 bases spanning the gap. The CDR3 totals 17 residues. CDR3 in DNA: TGTGCCAGCAGTTACAGGAGTGGAGGGGTCGGGGCCAACGTCCTGACTTTC. Translation gives CASSYRSGGVGANVLTF.

In its sample, this clonotype was seen a few times. The chain joins TRBV5-1 to TRBJ2-2; D perhaps matches TRBD1 (5 bases). V was trimmed by 0 bases and J by 1 base, leaving 10 bases between them. CDR3 size: 16 residues. In germline, CDR1 is SGHRS, CDR2 YFSETQ. CDR3 bases: TGCGCCAGCAGCTTGGAGGTGGGGCAGAACACCGGGGAGCTGTTTTTT. Amino acid sequence: CASSLEVGQNTGELFF.

This clonotype was detected a few times. The V and J genes are TRBV6-5 and TRBJ2-1; the D call may be TRBD1 or TRBD2 (5 bases each). The V end was cut by 4 bases, the J end by 7 bases, with 23 bases between. Germline values: CDR1 MNHEY, CDR2 SVGAGI. This CDR3 has 17 amino acids. CDR3 DNA: TGTGCCAGCAGTTGGCTACTGAGGGACCCGGGGTCAAATGAGCAGTTCTTC. The encoded protein is CASSWLLRDPGSNEQFF.

This clonotype was detected a few times. The chain joins TRBV6-1 to TRBJ1-1; D gene ambiguous. V was pared by 2 bases and J by 2 bases, with 3 bases between. CDR3 length equals 12 residues. Germline V lookup: CDR1 MNHNS, CDR2 SASEGT. The DNA of the CDR3 is TGTGCCAGCAGTGAACATAACACTGAAGCTTTCTTT. Its translation: CASSEHNTEAFF.

This clonotype was picked up a small number of times. The chain has TRBV28 and TRBJ2-1; the match to TRBD2 covers 11 bases. This CDR3 is 17 amino acids long. Germline V gene data show CDR1 as MDHEN and CDR2 as SYDVKM. With 6 bases clipped from V and 3 bases from J, the junction kept 10 bases outside the gene matches. The CDR3 spells CASRGTLAGGVYNEQFF. In DNA, the CDR3 is TGTGCCAGCAGAGGAACGTTAGCGGGAGGGGTCTACAATGAGCAGTTCTTC.

As to this clonotype: A junction boundary mismatches the germline segment, possibly from a read error. V gene TRBV20-1 combines with J gene TRBJ2-7; D is uncertain. Germline V lookup: CDR1 DFQATT, CDR2 SNEGSKA (reference sequence). The CDR3 loop spans 14 amino acids. The CDR3, as DNA: TGCAGTGCTAGCCCAGGCTATAGCTCCCACGAGCAGTACTTC. Translating it yields CSASPGYSSHEQYF.

In this sample, this clonotype turned up many times. This CDR3 reads CASSQDQGGREQYF. The DNA for the CDR3 is TGCGCCAGCAGCCAAGATCAAGGGGGCAGAGAGCAGTACTTC. The chain is built from TRBV4-3 and TRBJ2-7; TRBD1 agrees at 7 bases. The CDR3 has 14 residues. The J segment lost 7 bases and the V segment lost 0 bases, leaving 6 bases of the junction unmatched. Germline V CDR1 and CDR2: LGHNA, YSLEER.

J is TRBJ1-4 and V is TRBV4-1; the D is unclear. From germline, CDR1 is MGHRA and CDR2 YSYEKL. V lost 4 bases, J lost 8 bases, and 17 bases lay in between. There are 15 residues in the CDR3. This chain's CDR3 is CASSPVRNGIEKLFF. The CDR3 bases are TGCGCCAGCAGCCCGGTGCGGAATGGAATCGAAAAACTGTTTTTT.

Only a few counts were recorded for this clonotype. This sequence joins TRBV2 and TRBJ1-4, with D hard to call. Looked up from germline, CDR1 is SNHLY and CDR2 is FYNNEI. The CDR3 spans 13 residues. V shed 7 bases and J shed 8 bases, with 14 bases lying between them. The CDR3 nucleotides are TGTGCCAGCACCGCACAGATTTCCGAAAAACTGTTTTTT. It is translated as CASTAQISEKLFF. The full variable domain, with the rest looked up from reference TRBV2 and TRBJ1-4, is EPEVTQTPSHQVTQMGQEVILRCVPISNHLYFYWYRQILGQKVEFLVSFYNNEISEKSEIFDDQFSVERPDGSNFTLKIRSTKLEDSAMYFCASTAQISEKLFFGSGTQLSVL.

The chain is built from TRBV7-3 and TRBJ2-1, with D unresolved. V lost 5 bases, J lost 0 bases, and 14 bases lay in between. Per germline, CDR1 SGHTA and CDR2 FQGTGA. CDR3 length equals 16 residues. The CDR3 nucleotides read TGTGCCAGCAGCCGCGTGTTTACACGCTCCTACAATGAGCAGTTCTTC. This translates into CASSRVFTRSYNEQFF.

V is TRBV4-2 and J is TRBJ2-2; TRBD2 might be the D (5 bases). V shed 2 bases and J shed 6 bases, with 22 bases lying between them. Germline assignment: CDR1 LGHNA and CDR2 YNFKEQ. CDR3 length: 18 amino acids. Here the CDR3 reads CASSQKGERFRRAGELFF. CDR3 sequence (DNA): TGTGCCAGCAGCCAAAAGGGAGAGCGATTTCGTAGGGCCGGGGAGCTGTTTTTT.

This clonotype was detected a few times. V and J are TRBV4-2 and TRBJ1-4, with D possibly TRBD1 on 6 matching bases. Germline V gene data show CDR1 as LGHNA and CDR2 as YNFKEQ. Trimming took 0 bases from V and 4 from J, leaving 15 bases between them. The CDR3 is made up of 17 amino acids. Written as DNA, the CDR3 is TGTGCCAGCAGCCAAGATCAGGGGAGCCAGGGTAATGAAAAACTGTTTTTT. As protein: CASSQDQGSQGNEKLFF.

V and J are TRBV4-3 and TRBJ2-3, with D possibly TRBD2 on 5 matching bases. Germline V gene sequence: CDR1 LGHNA, CDR2 YSLEER. The CDR3 runs 14 residues. V lost 0 bases and J 5 bases, leaving 9 bases between the germline ends. The CDR3 reads CASSQDIGVDTQYF. The CDR3, as DNA: TGCGCCAGCAGCCAAGATATCGGGGTAGATACGCAGTATTTT.

This clonotype came up many times. The chain carries TRBV25-1 and TRBJ2-1; TRBD2 agrees at 9 bases. The V gene's germline CDR1 is MGHDK and CDR2 SYGVNS. V lost 8 bases and J lost 8; bases outside the gene matches: 7. The CDR3 runs 13 residues. CDR3 amino acids: CASGSSGKDEQFF. The CDR3 DNA is TGTGCCAGCGGCTCTAGCGGGAAGGATGAGCAGTTCTTC.

This clonotype occurred a few times. The V call is TRBV7-9, the J call TRBJ2-1; possibly TRBD2 for D (6 bases). With 6 bases removed from V and 2 bases from J, the gap between germline ends came to 14 bases. The CDR3 totals 15 residues. The germline gives CDR1 SEHNR, CDR2 FQNEAQ (reference sequence). The CDR3 protein is CASRSGTFTYNEQFF. The CDR3, as DNA: TGTGCCAGCAGGTCCGGGACTTTTACCTACAATGAGCAGTTCTTC.

The chain carries TRBV21-1 and TRBJ2-2. TRBV21-1 is given as a pseudogene. This CDR3 is 12 amino acids long. The CDR3 DNA follows: TGTGCCAGCAGCAATGGGACCGGGGAGCTGTTTTTT. Encoded protein: CASSNGTGELFF.